The present T cell receptor beta chain was sequenced within a study of tumor and adjacent non-tumor tissue in lung cancer. The template was RNA from unsorted bulk tissue. This clonotype came up once. TCRbeta libraries were built with three rounds of nested PCR, modified from ARM-PCR. TCRdb re-analysed the multiplex PCR reads in MiXCR, keeping a single row per CDR3 protein. In the table there are 77,000 or so distinct CDR3 sequences, under 80% of which are singletons. The V and J ends lost 11 bases and 6 bases respectively, with 17 bases between them. The CDR3 runs to 12 residues. This sequence joins TRBV12-3 or TRBV12-4 and TRBJ2-7; D is possibly TRBD1 (5 bases). Material: lung tumor tissue. This TCR was recovered from a woman between 45 and 65 years old with non-small cell lung cancer. The chain's CDR3 is CAGNRNRCEQYF. The CDR3 DNA is TGTGCCGGCAACCGAAACAGGTGCGAGCAGTACTTC.